Reported below is one T cell receptor beta chain. The germline gene is not matched at one end of the junction; a read error may be the cause. Per germline, CDR1 SEHNR and CDR2 FQNEAQ (reference sequence). The CDR3 totals 13 residues. These data come from a study of blood T cell repertoires in COVID-19. Overall study: Some COVID-19 samples were acute and others convalescent; all came from the United States, Italy and Spain. Sample material is recorded as cDNA or gDNA derived from T cells, B-cell-depleted T cells, or PBMCs.

Original processing notes: Amplified reference gene primers provided the basis for estimating nucleated cell counts. Data came from immunoSEQ multiplex PCR; TCRdb stores just in-frame clones and leaves some out. That table furnishes V, J and clone size, whereas the DNA furnished D and trimming. This table has roughly 260,000 clones, 65% to 85% appearing once. Sequencing was carried out using peripheral blood. The receptor was isolated from a woman in her forties with active or convalescent COVID-19. The chain employs TRBV7-9 and TRBJ1-2; D is undetermined. The CDR3 nucleotides are TGTGCCAGCAGCCCATTGGGAGAACTAACTAACTTCTTC. Its translation is CASSPLGELTNFF.